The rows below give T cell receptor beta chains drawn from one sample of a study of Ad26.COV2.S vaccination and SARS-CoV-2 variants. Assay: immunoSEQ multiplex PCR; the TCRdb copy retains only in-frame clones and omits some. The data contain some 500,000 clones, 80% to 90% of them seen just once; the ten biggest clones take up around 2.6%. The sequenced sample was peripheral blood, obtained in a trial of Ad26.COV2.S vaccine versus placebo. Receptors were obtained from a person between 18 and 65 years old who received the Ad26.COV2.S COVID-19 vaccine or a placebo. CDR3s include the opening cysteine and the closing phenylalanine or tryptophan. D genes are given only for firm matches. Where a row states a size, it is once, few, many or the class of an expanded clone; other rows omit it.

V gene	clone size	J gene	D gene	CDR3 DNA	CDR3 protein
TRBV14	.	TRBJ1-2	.	TGTGCCAGCAGCCCTCTCGGGGATCTGAACTATGGCTACACCTTC	CASSPLGDLNYGYTF
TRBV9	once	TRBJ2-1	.	TGTGCCAGCAGCGCTCACTACAATGAGCAGTTCTTC	CASSAHYNEQFF
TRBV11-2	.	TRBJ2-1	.	TGTGCCAGCAGCTTAGAAAAGAAAAATGAGCAGTTCTTC	CASSLEKKNEQFF
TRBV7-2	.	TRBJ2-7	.	TGTGCCAGCAGCTTGGGGGCCCGGACCTACGAGCAGTACTTC	CASSLGARTYEQYF
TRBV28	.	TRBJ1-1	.	TGTGCCAGCAGTTTTCTCGGAGAGGAAGCTTTCTTT	CASSFLGEEAFF
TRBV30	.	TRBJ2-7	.	TGTGCCTGGGGGTCCACAGGACCTTTCTCCTACGAGCAGTACTTC	CAWGSTGPFSYEQYF
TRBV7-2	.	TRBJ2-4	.	TGTGCCAGCAGCTTAGTACGGGGGACCAAAAACATTCAGTACTTC	CASSLVRGTKNIQYF
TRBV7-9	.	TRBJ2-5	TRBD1	TGTGCCAGCAGCCTTAGGGACAGTATTAAAGAGACCCAGTACTTC	CASSLRDSIKETQYF
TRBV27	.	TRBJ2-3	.	TGTGCCAGCAGTTTATTGGCCCTGCCGCGTACAGATACGCAGTATTTT	CASSLLALPRTDTQYF
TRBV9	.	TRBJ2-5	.	TGTGCCAGCAGCGCCTCAGGGAGCCAAGAGACCCAGTACTTC	CASSASGSQETQYF
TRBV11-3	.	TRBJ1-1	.	TGTGCCAGCAGGCGGGGGGCTGAAGCTTTCTTT	CASRRGAEAFF
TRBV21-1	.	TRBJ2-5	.	TGTGTCCCCCGTCGTGCAGGGGAATGTCCAGAGACCCAGTACTTC	CVPRRAGECPETQYF
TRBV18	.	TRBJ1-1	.	TGTGCCAGCTCACCACCGTCGGGGCACGCTGAAGCTTTCTTT	CASSPPSGHAEAFF
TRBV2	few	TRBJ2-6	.	TGTGCCAGCAGAGGGAGCTCTGGGGCCAACGTCCTGACTTTC	CASRGSSGANVLTF
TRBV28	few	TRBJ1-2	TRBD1	TGTGCCAGCAGTTCCAACAGGGGGTTGGGCTACACCTTC	CASSSNRGLGYTF
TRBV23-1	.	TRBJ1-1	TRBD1	TGCGCCAGCAGTCACGAGACAGGGATCACTGAAGCTTTCTTT	CASSHETGITEAFF
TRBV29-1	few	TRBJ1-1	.	TGCAGCGTGAGGAGGATGACTACTGAAGCTTTCTTT	CSVRRMTTEAFF
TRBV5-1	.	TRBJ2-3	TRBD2	TGCGCCAGCAGCCCGCCGACTAGCGGTAGCACAGATACGCAGTATTTT	CASSPPTSGSTDTQYF
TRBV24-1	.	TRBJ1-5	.	TGTGCCACCAGTGATGCACTTGGACACCCCAGTCGGCATCAGCCCCAGCATTTT	CATSDALGHPSRHQPQHF
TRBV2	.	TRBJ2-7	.	TGTGCCAGCAGTGAGGGTGGAGACTCTTTCTACGAGCAGTACTTC	CASSEGGDSFYEQYF
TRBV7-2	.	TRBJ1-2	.	TGTGCCAGCAGCTCAGACAGGTCGAGAGGCTACACCTTC	CASSSDRSRGYTF
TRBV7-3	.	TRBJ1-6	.	TGTGCCAGCACCAGAAATTCACCCCTCCACTTT	CASTRNSPLHF
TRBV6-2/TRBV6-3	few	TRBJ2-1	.	TGTGCCAGCAGTTACGGGGAGATCTCCTACAATGAGCAGTTCTTC	CASSYGEISYNEQFF
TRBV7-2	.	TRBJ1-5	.	TGTGCCAGCAGCCCAGTCGGCATTAGCAATCAGCCCCAGCATTTT	CASSPVGISNQPQHF